This entry concerns a single T cell receptor (beta chain). Its target is not known. This record belongs to a study of shared clonotypes between healthy human individuals. From CD4+ cells came CD45RA+ naive and CD45RA-negative memory subsets. Study results and limitations: Larger estimated richness was generally seen in naive subsets than in memory subsets. The genetic and exposure-history diversity represented was limited by few donors.

Assay: immunoSEQ multiplex PCR; the TCRdb copy retains only in-frame clones and omits some. The sample has around 2,000,000 clones; 90% to 95% are singletons. The CDR3 is made up of 16 amino acids. Germline lookup yields CDR1 GTSNPN and CDR2 SVGIG (reference sequence). V lost 1 base and J lost 3; bases outside the gene matches: 7. The specimen was naive CD4+ T cells sorted from blood. Subset indicated: CD45RA+ positively selected. The receptor comes from a man aged 18 to 30 in good health. The chain uses TRBV30 and TRBJ1-5; TRBD1 aligns across 9 bases. The CDR3 DNA follows: TGTGCCTGGAGTGATACAGGGGGCCTAACCAATCAGCCCCAGCATTTT. It translates to CAWSDTGGLTNQPQHF.